This T cell receptor beta chain stems from a study of human T cells and chemical hapten exposure. Study-level background: The variation in per-sample TCR yields arose mainly from small differences in pooled library volumes. Study results and caveats: Significantly greater numbers of large CDR3 similarity clusters came from expanded TCRs than from controls.

This clonotype came up many times. The antigen is not known. Each CDR3 protein is one row after TCRdb ran MiXCR on the RACE reads. The sample has 330,000 or so distinct CDR3 sequences; about 6.3% are singletons. The time point is: patch test 2, 6 weeks after DPC sensitization. Indicated treatment: therapeutic diphenylcyclopropenone sensitization with weekly scalp DPC. The template was total RNA from unfractionated whole blood. J was trimmed by 0 bases and V by 6 bases; bases with no gene match: 5. The CDR3 has 15 amino acids. From germline, CDR1 is MNHEY and CDR2 SVGAGI. Sequenced here: whole blood, sampled in connection with sensitization to the hapten diphenylcyclopropenone (DPC). The source of this sequence is a woman younger than 35 with alopecia areata. Some clones in this sample may be carry-over from other donors' samples. The chain couples TRBV6-5 to TRBJ1-2, with 9 positions matching TRBD1. The DNA of the CDR3 is TGTGCCAGCAGCCGGGACAGGGTGACTAACTATGGCTACACCTTC. Translating it yields CASSRDRVTNYGYTF.